A single sample gave rise to the 27 T cell receptor beta chains below, sequenced in a study of blood T cell repertoires in COVID-19. TCRdb's copy holds only in-frame clones and misses some; the assay was immunoSEQ multiplex PCR. Among 280,000 or so clones listed, roughly 85% were seen once. The source material was peripheral blood. These receptors came from a woman in her 50s who had recovered from COVID-19.

The chain recombines TRBV7-2 with TRBJ2-3; a weak D match, TRBD2 (7 bases). This CDR3 is 15 amino acids long. The germline gives CDR1 SGHTA, CDR2 FQGNSA. V gave up 6 bases and J gave up 4 bases, with 17 bases separating them. In DNA, the CDR3 is TGTGCCAGCAGATTACGGGGGGCGGGGGCAGATACGCAGTATTTT. It specifies CASRLRGAGADTQYF. Full variable domain (missing parts from reference TRBV7-2 and TRBJ2-3): GAGVSQSPSNKVTEKGKDVELRCDPISGHTALYWYRQSLGQGLEFLIYFQGNSAPDKSGLPSDRFSAERTGGSVSTLTIQRTQQEDSAVYLCASRLRGAGADTQYFGPGTRLTVL.

This chain uses TRBV30 with TRBJ2-7; 8 bases are shared with TRBD1. This CDR3 region has 13 residues. J lost 6 bases, V lost 4 bases, and 8 bases had no gene match. Germline V gene data show CDR1 as GTSNPN and CDR2 as SVGIG (reference sequence). DNA for the CDR3: TGTGCCTGGACTAGGACAGGGAACGGCGAGCAGTACTTC. Translating gives CAWTRTGNGEQYF.

The chain uses TRBV2 and TRBJ2-7, with D possibly being TRBD2 (5 bases). Per germline, CDR1 SNHLY and CDR2 FYNNEI. Trimming took 7 bases from V and 0 from J, leaving 10 bases between them. The CDR3 length is 13 residues. CDR3 region: CASTQEDSYEQYF. The DNA for the CDR3 is TGTGCCAGCACCCAGGAGGACTCCTACGAGCAGTACTTC. Based on the CDR3 plus reference TRBV2 and TRBJ2-7, the full variable domain is EPEVTQTPSHQVTQMGQEVILRCVPISNHLYFYWYRQILGQKVEFLVSFYNNEISEKSEIFDDQFSVERPDGSNFTLKIRSTKLEDSAMYFCASTQEDSYEQYFGPGTRLTVT.

The chain couples TRBV11-2 to TRBJ2-7; D perhaps matches TRBD2 (5 bases). Per the germline V gene, CDR1 is SGHAT and CDR2 is FQNNGV. The CDR3 is 12 residues long. V was cut by 5 bases and J by 7 bases, with 12 bases left in between. The CDR3 DNA is TGTGCCAGCAGCCCGGTTGGGGAGGAGCAGTACTTC. Translated: CASSPVGEEQYF.

The V gene is TRBV27, the J gene TRBJ2-1, with 12 bases identical to TRBD2. Germline loops: CDR1 MNHEY, CDR2 SMNVEV (reference sequence). Germline trimming cut 6 bases from V and 6 bases from J; bases unmatched to any gene: 9. The CDR3 has 16 amino acids. The DNA of the CDR3 is TGTGCCAGCAGCAACACTGGGACTAGCGGGCCCAATGAGCAGTTCTTC. It yields the protein CASSNTGTSGPNEQFF.

The genes are TRBV6-5 and TRBJ2-2; 8 nucleotides agree with TRBD1. Germline assignment: CDR1 MNHEY and CDR2 SVGAGI. V gave up 6 bases and J gave up 3 bases; unmatched junction bases: 6. The CDR3 extends over 15 amino acids. The CDR3 sequence: CASRSKTGDTGELFF. Here the CDR3 DNA reads TGTGCCAGCAGGTCGAAGACAGGGGACACCGGGGAGCTGTTTTTT.

The chain is built from TRBV18 and TRBJ2-2, with TRBD1 as a possible D gene (5 bases). This CDR3 region has 14 residues. Deletions cut 4 bases from V and 1 base from J, with 7 bases between. Germline assignment: CDR1 KGHSH and CDR2 LQKENI. CDR3 loop: CASSLDRNTGELFF. CDR3 bases: TGTGCCAGCTCACTAGACAGGAACACCGGGGAGCTGTTTTTT.

The table lists this clone with a count of one. The chain has TRBV28 and TRBJ2-2; D is ambiguous. Trimming took 11 bases from V and 2 from J, leaving 12 bases between them. Germline V gene data show CDR1 as MDHEN and CDR2 as SYDVKM. This CDR3 spans 13 amino acids. CDR3 region: CASEASNTGELFF. As DNA, the CDR3 is TGTGCCTCTGAGGCTTCCAACACCGGGGAGCTGTTTTTT.

In this sample, this clone turned up once. The V and J genes are TRBV29-1 and TRBJ1-4, with 9 nucleotides matching TRBD1. The ends lost 7 bases at V and 8 bases at J; junction bases unmatched: 8. This CDR3 region has 13 residues. The V gene's germline CDR1 is SQVTM and CDR2 ANQGSEA. Written as DNA, the CDR3 is TGCAGCGCCCAGGGACAGGGTGAAGAAAAACTGTTTTTT. Its protein is CSAQGQGEEKLFF.

The chain combines TRBV19 with TRBJ1-4; the match to TRBD1 covers 9 bases. The germline CDR1 and CDR2 sequences are LNHDA and SQIVND (reference sequence). CDR3 length: 15 residues. Trimming took 2 bases from V and 7 from J; bases not matched to a gene: 5. In DNA, the CDR3 is TGTGCCAGTAGTATAACAGGGGGCGCCGGTGAAAAACTGTTTTTT. It yields the protein CASSITGGAGEKLFF.

Details on this clone: Given a much more abundant clone one base away, this may be a read error. The J gene is TRBJ2-1, the V gene TRBV11-3; 10 nucleotides line up with TRBD1. From germline, CDR1 is SGHNT and CDR2 YENEEA. The CDR3 loop spans 15 amino acids. CDR3 amino acids: CVSSARTGGYNEQFF. The CDR3 DNA is TGTGTCAGCAGCGCCAGGACAGGGGGCTACAATGAGCAGTTCTTC.

Points on this clone: Other DNA sequences in this specimen translate into the identical CDR3. The chain recombines TRBV27 with TRBJ2-2; D may be TRBD2 (5 bases). The CDR3 runs to 14 residues. Trimming shortened V by 0 bases and J by 5 bases, and 7 bases separated the two germline ends. Germline V gene lookup returns CDR1 MNHEY and CDR2 SMNVEV (reference sequence). CDR3 sequence: CASSLSRGTGELFF. Written as DNA, the CDR3 is TGTGCCAGCAGTTTATCACGGGGTACCGGGGAGCTGTTTTTT.

V is TRBV9 and J is TRBJ2-2; possibly TRBD1 for D (7 bases). The germline V and J ends were trimmed by 4 bases and 0 bases, with 22 bases remaining between them. The V gene's germline CDR1 is SGDLS and CDR2 YYNGEE. The CDR3 totals 19 residues. The CDR3 loop is CASSIHRGGGFANTGELFF. For the CDR3, the DNA is TGTGCCAGCAGCATCCACAGGGGTGGGGGGTTCGCGAACACCGGGGAGCTGTTTTTT.

This chain joins TRBV9 and TRBJ1-3; perhaps TRBD1 as D (5 bases). The V end was cut by 0 bases, the J end by 0 bases, with 7 bases between. Germline lookup yields CDR1 SGDLS and CDR2 YYNGEE. The CDR3 contains 15 residues. The CDR3 DNA reads as TGTGCCAGCAGCGTAGGGACAAGCTCTGGAAACACCATATATTTT. Protein sequence: CASSVGTSSGNTIYF. Full variable domain (missing parts from reference TRBV9 and TRBJ1-3): DSGVTQTPKHLITATGQRVTLRCSPRSGDLSVYWYQQSLDQGLQFLIQYYNGEERAKGNILERFSAQQFPDLHSELNLSSLELGDSALYFCASSVGTSSGNTIYFGEGSWLTVV.

The chain links TRBV6-1 to TRBJ2-5; TRBD2 might be the D (6 bases). The V gene's germline CDR1 is MNHNS and CDR2 SASEGT. V lost 2 bases and J lost 0, with 13 bases in between. CDR3 size: 16 residues. CDR3 nucleotides: TGTGCCAGCAGTGAAAGAGGTAGCGGATACCAAGAGACCCAGTACTTC. Encoded protein: CASSERGSGYQETQYF.

This clone was observed a handful of times. J is TRBJ1-1 and V is TRBV7-9, with a weak D call TRBD1 (6 bases). Germline CDR1 and CDR2: SEHNR and FQNEAQ (reference sequence). V was cut by 8 bases and J by 4 bases, with 14 bases left in between. The CDR3 is made up of 13 amino acids. CDR3 in amino acids: CASLSTGLTEAFF. The CDR3 DNA is TGTGCCAGCCTCTCCACAGGGCTCACTGAAGCTTTCTTT.

This chain uses TRBV3-1 (or the pseudogene TRBV3-2) with TRBJ2-3; TRBD2 matches 11 bases. V lost 1 base to trimming and J lost 2 bases; unmatched junction nucleotides: 2. This CDR3 has 16 amino acids. Germline lookup yields CDR1 LGHDT and CDR2 YNNKEL (reference sequence). As DNA, the CDR3 is TGTGCCAGCAGCCAAGTAGCGGGAGGGCCCACAGATACGCAGTATTTT. Amino acids: CASSQVAGGPTDTQYF.

The V call is TRBV28, the J call TRBJ1-5, with 7 nucleotides matching TRBD1. The CDR3 consists of 14 residues. After removal of 6 bases from V and 6 bases from J, the junction contained 8 bases not matched to a gene. Germline assignment: CDR1 MDHEN and CDR2 SYDVKM. The CDR3 DNA reads as TGTGCCAGCAGCCGCGAGGGGGCAAGTCAGCCCCAGCATTTT. Protein sequence: CASSREGASQPQHF.

The V call is TRBV19, the J call TRBJ2-5; 9 positions agree with TRBD1. The CDR3 is made up of 17 amino acids. Germline CDR1 and CDR2: LNHDA and SQIVND (reference sequence). V lost 4 bases and J lost 5; bases outside the gene matches: 14. The CDR3 DNA reads as TGTGCCAGTAGTACAGGGACAGGGAAGTGGTCTTGGGAGACCCAGTACTTC. It is translated as CASSTGTGKWSWETQYF.

The chain uses TRBV6-5 and TRBJ2-7, with a possible D match to TRBD1 (5 bases). Trimming removed 5 bases from V and 2 bases from J, with 13 bases in between. The CDR3 runs 14 residues. Germline V lookup: CDR1 MNHEY, CDR2 SVGAGI. In nucleotides, the CDR3 is TGTGCCAGCAGTATTCAGCAGGGAACCTACGAGCAGTACTTC. This codes for CASSIQQGTYEQYF.

This sequence joins TRBV6-5 and TRBJ2-7, with D unclear. Germline-derived CDR1 and CDR2 are MNHEY and SVGAGI. This CDR3 has 15 residues. V lost 0 bases to trimming and J lost 6 bases, with 15 bases between them. The CDR3 loop is CASSYSGRSMAEQYF. The CDR3 region has the DNA TGTGCCAGCAGTTACTCAGGCAGGTCTATGGCCGAGCAGTACTTC.

V and J are TRBV11-1 and TRBJ2-2, with D perhaps matching TRBD2 (5 bases). Germline CDR1 and CDR2: SGHAT and FQDESV (reference sequence). The CDR3 loop spans 15 amino acids. With 5 bases removed from V and 7 bases from J, the gap between germline ends came to 17 bases. The CDR3 sequence is CASSLSGGGSGELFF. CDR3 bases: TGTGCCAGCAGCCTAAGCGGTGGCGGCAGCGGGGAGCTGTTTTTT.

This chain connects TRBV19 to TRBJ2-2, with TRBD2 identical over 9 bases. Germline V CDR1 and CDR2: LNHDA, SQIVND (reference sequence). The V and J ends lost 5 bases and 1 base, in that order; junction bases with no gene match: 2. The CDR3 has 15 residues. CDR3 bases: TGTGCCAGTAGTGCAGCGGGGGGGAACACCGGGGAGCTGTTTTTT. Translating gives CASSAAGGNTGELFF.

This clone was counted a single time. This chain links TRBV5-1 with TRBJ1-1; no firm D call. The CDR3 sequence is 13 residues long. CDR1 is SGHRS, CDR2 YFSETQ, per germline. Trimming pared 4 bases from V and 3 bases from J, leaving 10 bases between. Here the CDR3 DNA reads TGCGCCAGCAGCCTAATAGCGGACACTGAAGCTTTCTTT. It codes for CASSLIADTEAFF.

This chain joins TRBV24-1 and TRBJ1-2, with 8 bases identical to TRBD1. The V and J ends lost 3 bases and 5 bases, in that order; junction bases with no gene match: 4. Germline V gene lookup returns CDR1 KGHDR and CDR2 SFDVKD. The CDR3 covers 14 residues. CDR3 sequence: CATSDGTGLYGYTF. The CDR3 DNA is TGTGCCACCAGTGATGGGACAGGACTGTATGGCTACACCTTC.

The chain is built from TRBV27 and TRBJ2-3, with 7 bases fitting TRBD1. V gave up 6 bases and J gave up 0 bases; unmatched junction bases: 6. This CDR3 spans 15 amino acids. Germline CDR1 MNHEY, CDR2 SMNVEV (reference sequence). DNA of the CDR3: TGTGCCAGCAGGGACAGGTTGTCTAGCACAGATACGCAGTATTTT. Amino acids: CASRDRLSSTDTQYF.

The CDR3 nucleotides read TGTGCCAGCAGTGAAGGGACAGGGCTGTATAATTCACCCCTCCACTTT. Translating gives CASSEGTGLYNSPLHF. The chain is built from TRBV6-1 and TRBJ1-6; the match to TRBD1 covers 8 bases. Trimming at V came to 1 base and at J to 4 bases, leaving 3 bases not matched to a gene. This CDR3 is 16 amino acids long. From germline, CDR1 is MNHNS and CDR2 SASEGT.